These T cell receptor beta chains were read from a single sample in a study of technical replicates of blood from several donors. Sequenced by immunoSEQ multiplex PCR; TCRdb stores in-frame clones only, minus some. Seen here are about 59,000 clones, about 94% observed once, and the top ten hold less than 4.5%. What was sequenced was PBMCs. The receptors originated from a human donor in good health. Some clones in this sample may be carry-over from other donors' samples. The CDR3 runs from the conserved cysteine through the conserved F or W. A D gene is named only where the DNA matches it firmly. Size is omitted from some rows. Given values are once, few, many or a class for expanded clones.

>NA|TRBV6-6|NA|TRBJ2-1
CASRDQREPPYNEQFF
TGTGCCAGCAGGGACCAAAGGGAGCCGCCTTACAATGAGCAGTTCTTC
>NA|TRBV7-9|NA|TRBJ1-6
CASSSTGNSPLHF
TGTGCCAGCAGCTCGACAGGAAATTCACCCCTCCACTTT
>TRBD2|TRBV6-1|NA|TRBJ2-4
CASSAVIAGWNIQYF
TGTGCCAGCAGTGCAGTTATAGCGGGTTGGAACATTCAGTACTTC
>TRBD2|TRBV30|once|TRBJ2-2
CAWSVPRPSGRLRGTGELFF
TGTGCCTGGAGTGTACCCCGCCCTAGCGGGAGATTAAGGGGGACCGGGGAGCTGTTTTTT
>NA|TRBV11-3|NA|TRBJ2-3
CASSLVGESTQYF
TGTGCCAGCAGCTTAGTTGGAGAGTCGACGCAGTATTTT
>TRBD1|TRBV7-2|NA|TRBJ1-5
CASSLDRGQQQPQHF
TGTGCCAGCAGCTTAGACAGGGGGCAACAGCAGCCCCAGCATTTT
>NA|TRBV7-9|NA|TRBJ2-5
CASSLSSQETQYF
TGTGCCAGCAGCTTATCCAGTCAAGAGACCCAGTACTTC
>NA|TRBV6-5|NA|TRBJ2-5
CASSPPPFGTQYF
TGTGCCAGCAGCCCACCCCCCTTCGGGACCCAGTACTTC
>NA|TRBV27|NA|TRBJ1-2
CASSYSGSGKSYGYTF
TGTGCCAGCAGTTACTCGGGGTCGGGCAAAAGCTATGGCTACACCTTC
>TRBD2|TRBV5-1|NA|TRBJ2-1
CASSPLAGAPIGQFF
TGCGCCAGCAGCCCGCTAGCGGGGGCCCCCATAGGGCAGTTCTTC
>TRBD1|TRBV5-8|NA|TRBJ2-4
CASSLDRGQAKNIQYF
TGTGCCAGCAGCTTGGACAGGGGGCAAGCCAAAAACATTCAGTACTTC
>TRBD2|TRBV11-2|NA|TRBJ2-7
CASSLASSGGVYEQYF
TGTGCCAGCAGCTTAGCATCCAGCGGGGGAGTCTACGAGCAGTACTTC
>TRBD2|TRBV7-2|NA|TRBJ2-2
CASNLAGGRAGELFF
TGTGCCAGCAACTTGGCGGGGGGGCGGGCCGGGGAGCTGTTTTTT
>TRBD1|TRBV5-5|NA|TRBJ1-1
CASSGRTGNTEAFF
TGTGCCAGCAGCGGGCGGACAGGGAACACTGAAGCTTTCTTT
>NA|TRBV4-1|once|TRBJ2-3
CASSLTPGGTDTQYF
TGCGCCAGCAGCTTGACTCCCGGGGGCACAGATACGCAGTATTTT
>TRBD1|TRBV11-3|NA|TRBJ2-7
CASSEGQGYEQYF
TGTGCCAGCAGCGAGGGACAGGGCTACGAGCAGTACTTC
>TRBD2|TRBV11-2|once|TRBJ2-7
CASSGGTSGSYEQYF
TGTGCCAGCAGTGGAGGGACTAGCGGGAGTTACGAGCAGTACTTC
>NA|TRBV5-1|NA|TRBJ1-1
CASSTGFLERNTEAFF
TGCGCCAGCAGCACTGGGTTTTTGGAGAGGAACACTGAAGCTTTCTTT
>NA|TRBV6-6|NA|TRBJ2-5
CASSFSGTPWPQYF
TGTGCCAGCAGTTTCTCCGGGACACCCTGGCCCCAGTACTTC
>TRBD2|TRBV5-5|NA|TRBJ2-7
CASSFIAGGVYEQYF
TGTGCCAGCAGCTTTATCGCGGGGGGCGTATACGAGCAGTACTTC
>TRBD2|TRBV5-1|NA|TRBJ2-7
CASSLSGGALYEQYF
TGCGCCAGCAGCCTTAGCGGGGGAGCCCTCTACGAGCAGTACTTC
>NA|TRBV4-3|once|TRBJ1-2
CASSQVFPTTNYGYTF
TGCGCCAGCAGCCAAGTTTTCCCCACAACTAACTATGGCTACACCTTC
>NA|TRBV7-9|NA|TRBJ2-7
CASSSLAGHYEQYF
TGTGCCAGCAGCTCACTCGCCGGACACTACGAGCAGTACTTC
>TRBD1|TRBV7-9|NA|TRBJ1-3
CASSSWTGKGNTIYF
TGTGCCAGCAGCTCCTGGACAGGGAAAGGAAACACCATATATTTT
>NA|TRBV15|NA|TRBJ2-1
CATSRDPGRPSYNEQFF
TGTGCCACCAGCAGGGACCCGGGAAGGCCATCCTACAATGAGCAGTTCTTC
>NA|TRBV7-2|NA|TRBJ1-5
CASSLAQGRGQPQHF
TGTGCCAGCAGCTTAGCCCAGGGGAGAGGTCAGCCCCAGCATTTT
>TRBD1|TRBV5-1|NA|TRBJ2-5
CASSLGQGSWETQYF
TGCGCCAGCAGCTTGGGACAGGGGAGTTGGGAGACCCAGTACTTC
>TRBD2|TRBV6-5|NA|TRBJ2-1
CASSYKGLAGTNEQFF
TGTGCCAGCAGTTACAAGGGTCTAGCGGGAACCAATGAGCAGTTCTTC
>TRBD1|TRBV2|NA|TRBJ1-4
CASRATGGYSEKLFF
TGTGCCAGCAGAGCGACAGGGGGCTATAGTGAAAAACTGTTTTTT
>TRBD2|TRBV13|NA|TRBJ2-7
CASSPGLAGGVYEQYF
TGTGCCAGCAGCCCGGGACTAGCGGGGGGGGTATACGAGCAGTACTTC
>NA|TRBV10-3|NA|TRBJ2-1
CAISESGAIYNEQFF
TGTGCCATCAGTGAGTCGGGGGCCATCTACAATGAGCAGTTCTTC
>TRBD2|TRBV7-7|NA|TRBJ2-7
CASSLAGLAAQRVYEQYF
TGTGCCAGCAGCTTAGCCGGACTAGCGGCCCAGAGGGTCTACGAGCAGTACTTC
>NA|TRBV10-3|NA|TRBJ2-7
CAISRSGTDEQYF
TGTGCCATCAGTAGAAGTGGTACAGACGAGCAGTACTTC
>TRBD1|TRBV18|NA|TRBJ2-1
CASSPPSGRGQFSEQFF
TGTGCCAGCTCACCTCCAAGCGGAAGGGGGCAATTCAGTGAGCAGTTCTTC
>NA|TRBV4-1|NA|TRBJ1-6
CASSQDPERDNSPLHF
TGCGCCAGCAGCCAAGATCCAGAGAGGGATAATTCACCCCTCCACTTT
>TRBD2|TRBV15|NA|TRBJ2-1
CATSRGSGGTYEQFF
TGTGCCACCAGCCGGGGTAGCGGGGGGACCTATGAGCAGTTCTTC
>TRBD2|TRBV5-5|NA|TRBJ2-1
CASSFAGGRIEQFF
TGTGCCAGCAGCTTTGCGGGAGGAAGAATTGAGCAGTTCTTC
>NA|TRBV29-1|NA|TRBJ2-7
CSVENSVGMMEQYF
TGCAGCGTTGAAAACAGTGTGGGCATGATGGAGCAGTACTTC
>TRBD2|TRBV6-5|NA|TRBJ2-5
CASSSRLAPETQYF
TGTGCCAGCAGTTCCAGACTAGCTCCAGAGACCCAGTACTTC
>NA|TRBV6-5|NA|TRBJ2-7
CASRPGLLSSYEQYF
TGTGCCAGCAGACCGGGATTATTGAGCTCCTACGAGCAGTACTTC
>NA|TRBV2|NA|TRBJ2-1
CASGVGNSYNEQFF
TGTGCCTCCGGAGTCGGGAACTCCTACAATGAGCAGTTCTTC
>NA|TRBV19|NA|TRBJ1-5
CASSILEGRQPQHF
TGTGCCAGTAGTATCTTGGAGGGTAGACAGCCCCAGCATTTT
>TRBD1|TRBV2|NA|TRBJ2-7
CASRKPGQVSYEQYF
TGTGCCAGCAGGAAACCGGGACAGGTATCCTACGAGCAGTACTTC
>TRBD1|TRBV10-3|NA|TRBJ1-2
CAIRTGTGPNYGYTF
TGTGCCATCAGAACCGGGACAGGGCCAAACTATGGCTACACCTTC
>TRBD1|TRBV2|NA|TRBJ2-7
CASRRTGQHEQYF
TGTGCCAGCAGGAGGACAGGTCAACACGAGCAGTACTTC
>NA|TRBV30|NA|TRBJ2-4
CAWSVLPGEDIQYF
TGTGCCTGGAGTGTACTTCCAGGGGAAGACATTCAGTACTTC
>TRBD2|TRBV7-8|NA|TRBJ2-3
CASSPIGLAGSGRAQYF
TGTGCCAGCAGCCCCATAGGACTAGCGGGGTCCGGCCGGGCGCAGTATTTT
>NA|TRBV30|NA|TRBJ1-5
CAWSVLGQPQHF
TGTGCCTGGAGTGTACTTGGTCAGCCCCAGCATTTT
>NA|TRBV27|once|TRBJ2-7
CASSFAGRPYEQYF
TGTGCCAGCAGTTTCGCGGGACGACCCTACGAGCAGTACTTC
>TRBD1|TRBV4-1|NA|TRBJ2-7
CASRLDRDGYEQYF
TGCGCCAGCAGGCTGGACAGGGATGGCTACGAGCAGTACTTC
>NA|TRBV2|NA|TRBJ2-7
CASRLESYEQYF
TGTGCCAGCAGACTAGAGTCCTACGAGCAGTACTTC
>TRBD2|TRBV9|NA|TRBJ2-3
CASSVWASGSTDTQYF
TGTGCCAGCAGCGTATGGGCTAGCGGGAGTACAGATACGCAGTATTTT